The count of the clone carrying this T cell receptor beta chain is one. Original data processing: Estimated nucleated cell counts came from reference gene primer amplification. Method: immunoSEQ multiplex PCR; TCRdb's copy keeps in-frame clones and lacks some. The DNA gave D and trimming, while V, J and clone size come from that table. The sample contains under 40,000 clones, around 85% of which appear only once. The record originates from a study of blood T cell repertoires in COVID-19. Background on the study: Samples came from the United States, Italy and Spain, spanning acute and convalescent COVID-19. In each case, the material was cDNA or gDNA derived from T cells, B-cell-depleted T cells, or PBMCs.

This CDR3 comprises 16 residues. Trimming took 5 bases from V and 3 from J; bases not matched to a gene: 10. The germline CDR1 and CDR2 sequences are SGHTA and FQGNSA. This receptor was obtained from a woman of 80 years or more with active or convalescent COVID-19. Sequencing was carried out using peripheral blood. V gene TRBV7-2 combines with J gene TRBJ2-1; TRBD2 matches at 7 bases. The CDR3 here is CASSLGGSGVYNEQFF. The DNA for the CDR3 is TGTGCCAGCAGCCTTGGGGGAAGCGGGGTCTACAATGAGCAGTTCTTC.